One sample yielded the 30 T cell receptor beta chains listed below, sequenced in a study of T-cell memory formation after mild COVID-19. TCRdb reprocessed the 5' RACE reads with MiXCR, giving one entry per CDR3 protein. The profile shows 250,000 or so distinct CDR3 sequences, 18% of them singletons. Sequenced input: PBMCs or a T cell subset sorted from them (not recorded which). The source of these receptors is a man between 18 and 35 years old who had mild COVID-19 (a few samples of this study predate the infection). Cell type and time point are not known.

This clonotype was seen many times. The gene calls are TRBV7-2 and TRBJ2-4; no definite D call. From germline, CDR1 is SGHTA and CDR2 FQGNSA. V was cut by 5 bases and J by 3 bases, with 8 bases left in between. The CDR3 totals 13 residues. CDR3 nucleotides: TGTGCCAGCAGCCCCCCCGGCAAAAACATTCAGTACTTC. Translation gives CASSPPGKNIQYF.

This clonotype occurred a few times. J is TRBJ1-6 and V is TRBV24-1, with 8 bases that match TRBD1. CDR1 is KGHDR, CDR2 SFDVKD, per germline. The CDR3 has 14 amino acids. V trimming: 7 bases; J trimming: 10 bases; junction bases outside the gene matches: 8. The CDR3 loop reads CATSWTGSTSPLHF. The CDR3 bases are TGTGCCACCAGCTGGACAGGGTCAACCTCACCCCTCCACTTT.

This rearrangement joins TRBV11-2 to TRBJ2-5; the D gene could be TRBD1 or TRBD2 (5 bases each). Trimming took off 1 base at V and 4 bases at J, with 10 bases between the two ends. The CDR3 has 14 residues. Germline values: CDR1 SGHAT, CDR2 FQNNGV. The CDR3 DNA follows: TGTGCCAGCAGCTTAGTTCCAGGGACAGAGACCCAGTACTTC. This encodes CASSLVPGTETQYF.

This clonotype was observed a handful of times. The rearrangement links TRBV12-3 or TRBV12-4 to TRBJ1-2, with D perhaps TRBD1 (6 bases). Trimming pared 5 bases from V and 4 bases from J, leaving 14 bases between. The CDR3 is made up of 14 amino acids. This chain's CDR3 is CASSHAGGAYGYTF. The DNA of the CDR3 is TGTGCCAGCAGTCACGCCGGGGGGGCCTATGGCTACACCTTC.

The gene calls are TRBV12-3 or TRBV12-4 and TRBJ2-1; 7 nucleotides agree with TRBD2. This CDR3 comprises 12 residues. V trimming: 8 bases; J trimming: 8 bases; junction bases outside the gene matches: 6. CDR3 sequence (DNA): TGTGCCAGCGGGCGGGGGAGGGATGAGCAGTTCTTC. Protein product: CASGRGRDEQFF.

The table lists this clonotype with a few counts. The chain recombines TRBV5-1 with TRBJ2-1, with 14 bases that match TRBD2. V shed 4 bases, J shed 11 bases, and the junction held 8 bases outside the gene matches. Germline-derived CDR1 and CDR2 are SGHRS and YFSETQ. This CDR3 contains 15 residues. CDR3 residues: CASSLRTSGGSKQFF. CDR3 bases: TGCGCCAGCAGCCTTCGGACTAGCGGGGGGTCCAAGCAGTTCTTC.

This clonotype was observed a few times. This CDR3 is CASSLASGMETQYF. For the CDR3, the DNA is TGTGCCAGCAGTTTAGCAAGTGGGATGGAGACCCAGTACTTC. The V call is TRBV12-3 or TRBV12-4, the J call TRBJ2-5; D gene ambiguous. V was trimmed by 0 bases and J by 5 bases, leaving 10 bases between them. This CDR3 comprises 14 residues.

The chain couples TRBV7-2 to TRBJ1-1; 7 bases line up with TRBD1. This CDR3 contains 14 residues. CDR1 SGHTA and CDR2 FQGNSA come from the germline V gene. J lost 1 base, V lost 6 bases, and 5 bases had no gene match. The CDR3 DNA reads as TGTGCCAGCAGAACGGGACAGAGGAACACTGAAGCTTTCTTT. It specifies CASRTGQRNTEAFF.

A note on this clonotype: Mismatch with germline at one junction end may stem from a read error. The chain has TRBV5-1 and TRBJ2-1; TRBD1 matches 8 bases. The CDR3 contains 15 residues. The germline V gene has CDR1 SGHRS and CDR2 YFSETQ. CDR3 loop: CASSFRDRPGAIRIF. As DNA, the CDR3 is TGCGCCAGCAGCTTCCGGGACAGGCCGGGGGCAATTCGGATCTTC.

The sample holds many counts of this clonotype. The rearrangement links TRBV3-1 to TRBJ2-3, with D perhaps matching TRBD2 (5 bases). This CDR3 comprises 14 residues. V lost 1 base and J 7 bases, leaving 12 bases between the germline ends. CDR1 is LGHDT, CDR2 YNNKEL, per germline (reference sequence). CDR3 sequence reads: CASSQAEAVYTQYF. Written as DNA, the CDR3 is TGTGCCAGCAGCCAAGCGGAGGCCGTATATACGCAGTATTTT.

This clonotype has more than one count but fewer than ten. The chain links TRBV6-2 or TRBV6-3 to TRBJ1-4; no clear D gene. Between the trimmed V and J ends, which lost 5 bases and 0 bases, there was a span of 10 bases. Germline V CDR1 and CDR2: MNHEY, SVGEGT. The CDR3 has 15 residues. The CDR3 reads CASSPLTSTNEKLFF. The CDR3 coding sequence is TGTGCCAGCAGTCCCTTGACCTCAACTAATGAAAAACTGTTTTTT.

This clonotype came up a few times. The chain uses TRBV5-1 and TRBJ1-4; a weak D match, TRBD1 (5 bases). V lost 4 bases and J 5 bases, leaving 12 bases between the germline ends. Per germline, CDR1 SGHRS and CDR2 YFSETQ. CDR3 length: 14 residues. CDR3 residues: CASSPTQGNEKLFF. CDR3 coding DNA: TGCGCCAGCAGCCCGACCCAGGGAAATGAAAAACTGTTTTTT. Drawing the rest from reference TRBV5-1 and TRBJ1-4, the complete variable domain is KAGVTQTPRYLIKTRGQQVTLSCSPISGHRSVSWYQQTPGQGLQFLFEYFSETQRNKGNFPGRFSGRQFSNSRSEMNVSTLELGDSALYLCASSPTQGNEKLFFGSGTQLSVL.

The CDR3 DNA sequence: TGTGCCAGCAGCCCTTACTGGGCGGTAAGCACAGATACGCAGTATTTT. Amino acids: CASSPYWAVSTDTQYF. This rearrangement joins TRBV14 to TRBJ2-3; no definite D call. The CDR3 runs to 16 residues. Germline V gene data show CDR1 as SGHDN and CDR2 as FVKESK. With 4 bases removed from V and 0 bases from J, the gap between germline ends came to 14 bases.

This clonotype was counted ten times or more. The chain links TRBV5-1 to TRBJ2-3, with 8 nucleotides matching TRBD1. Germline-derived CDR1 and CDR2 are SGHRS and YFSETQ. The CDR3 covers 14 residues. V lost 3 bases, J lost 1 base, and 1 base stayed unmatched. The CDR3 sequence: CASSSGQGTDTQYF. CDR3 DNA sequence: TGCGCCAGCAGCTCGGGACAGGGCACAGATACGCAGTATTTT.

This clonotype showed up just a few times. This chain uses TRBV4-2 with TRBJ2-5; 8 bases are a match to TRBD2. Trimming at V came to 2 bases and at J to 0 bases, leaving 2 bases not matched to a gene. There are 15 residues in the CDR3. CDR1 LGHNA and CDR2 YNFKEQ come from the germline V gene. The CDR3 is CASSQLSGDQETQYF. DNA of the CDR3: TGTGCCAGCAGCCAACTTAGCGGGGACCAAGAGACCCAGTACTTC.

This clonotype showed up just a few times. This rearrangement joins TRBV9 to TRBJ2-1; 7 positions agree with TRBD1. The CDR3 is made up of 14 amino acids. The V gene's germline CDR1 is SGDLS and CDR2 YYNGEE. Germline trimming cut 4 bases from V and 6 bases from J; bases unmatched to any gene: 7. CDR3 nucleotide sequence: TGTGCCAGCAGCTTCTTGGACAGGCCCAATGAGCAGTTCTTC. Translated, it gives CASSFLDRPNEQFF. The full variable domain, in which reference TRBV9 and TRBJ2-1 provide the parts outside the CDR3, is DSGVTQTPKHLITATGQRVTLRCSPRSGDLSVYWYQQSLDQGLQFLIQYYNGEERAKGNILERFSAQQFPDLHSELNLSSLELGDSALYFCASSFLDRPNEQFFGPGTRLTVL.

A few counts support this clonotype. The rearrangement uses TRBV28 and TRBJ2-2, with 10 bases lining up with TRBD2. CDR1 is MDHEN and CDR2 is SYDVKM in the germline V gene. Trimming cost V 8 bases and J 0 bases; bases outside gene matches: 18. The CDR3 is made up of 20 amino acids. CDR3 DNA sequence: TGTGCCAGCTCCCCCCGGGGGACTAGCGAACTCTACCCGAACACCGGGGAGCTGTTTTTT. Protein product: CASSPRGTSELYPNTGELFF.

CDR3: CASSPQGRDTIYF. The CDR3 bases are TGTGCCAGCAGCCCACAGGGGCGGGACACCATATATTTT. V is TRBV7-2 and J is TRBJ1-3; 7 bases fit TRBD1. Trimming removed 5 bases from V and 8 bases from J; junction bases left unmatched: 6. The CDR3 contains 13 residues. CDR1 is SGHTA and CDR2 is FQGNSA in the germline V gene.

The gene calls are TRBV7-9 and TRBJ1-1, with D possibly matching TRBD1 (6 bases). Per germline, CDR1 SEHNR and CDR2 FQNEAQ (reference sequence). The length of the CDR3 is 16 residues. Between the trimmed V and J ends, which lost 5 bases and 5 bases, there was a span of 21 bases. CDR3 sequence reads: CASSIPIQGFETEAFF. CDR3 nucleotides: TGTGCCAGCAGCATACCGATACAGGGCTTTGAGACTGAAGCTTTCTTT.

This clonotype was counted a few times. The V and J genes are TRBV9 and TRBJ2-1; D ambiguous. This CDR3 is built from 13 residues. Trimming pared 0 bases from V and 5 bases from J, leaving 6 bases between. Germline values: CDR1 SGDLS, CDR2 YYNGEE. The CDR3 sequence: CASSVVADNEQFF. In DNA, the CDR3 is TGTGCCAGCAGCGTAGTGGCGGACAATGAGCAGTTCTTC.

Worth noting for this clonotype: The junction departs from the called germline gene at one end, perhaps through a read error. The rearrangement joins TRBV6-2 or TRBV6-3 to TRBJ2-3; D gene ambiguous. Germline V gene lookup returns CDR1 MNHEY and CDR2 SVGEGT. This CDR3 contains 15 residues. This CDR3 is CARSYEILHTDTQYF. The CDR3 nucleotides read TGTGCCAGAAGTTACGAGATACTGCACACAGATACGCAGTATTTT.

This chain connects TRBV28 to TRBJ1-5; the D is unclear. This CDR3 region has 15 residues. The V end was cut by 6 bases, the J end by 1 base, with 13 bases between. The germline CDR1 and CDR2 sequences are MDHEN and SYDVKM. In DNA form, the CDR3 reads TGTGCCAGCAGCCACGCCGGGCCCAGCAATCAGCCCCAGCATTTT. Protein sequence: CASSHAGPSNQPQHF.

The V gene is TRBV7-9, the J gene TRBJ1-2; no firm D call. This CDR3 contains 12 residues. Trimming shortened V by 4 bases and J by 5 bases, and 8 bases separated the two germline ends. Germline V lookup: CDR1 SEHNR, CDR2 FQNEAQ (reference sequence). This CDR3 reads CASSYDNYGYTF. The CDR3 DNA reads TGTGCCAGCAGCTACGACAATTATGGCTACACCTTC.

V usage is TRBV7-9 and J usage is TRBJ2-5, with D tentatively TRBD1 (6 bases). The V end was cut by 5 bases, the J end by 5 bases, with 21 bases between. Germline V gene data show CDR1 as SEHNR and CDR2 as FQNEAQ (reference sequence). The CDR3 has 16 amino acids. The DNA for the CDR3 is TGTGCCAGCAGCCGAACTCGCCAGCTGAGGGGGGAGACCCAGTACTTC. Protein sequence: CASSRTRQLRGETQYF.

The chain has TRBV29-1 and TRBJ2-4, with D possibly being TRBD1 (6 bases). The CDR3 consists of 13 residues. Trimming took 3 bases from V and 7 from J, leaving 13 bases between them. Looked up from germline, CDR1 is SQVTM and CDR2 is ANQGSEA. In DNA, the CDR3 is TGCAGCGTTGATTCCGGGACACTGAACATTCAGTACTTC. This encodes CSVDSGTLNIQYF.

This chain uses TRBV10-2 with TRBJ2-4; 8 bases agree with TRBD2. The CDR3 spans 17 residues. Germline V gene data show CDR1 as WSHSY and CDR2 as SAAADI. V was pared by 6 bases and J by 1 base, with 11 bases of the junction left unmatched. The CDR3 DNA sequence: TGCGCCAGCAGACTCGGACCGGCGGGGGGTGCCAAAAACATTCAGTACTTC. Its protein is CASRLGPAGGAKNIQYF.

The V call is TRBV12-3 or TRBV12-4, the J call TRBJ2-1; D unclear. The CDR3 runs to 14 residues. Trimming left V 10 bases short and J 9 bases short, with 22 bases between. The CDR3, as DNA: TGTGCCACCAGCCCCCCTCCTATGTCTGGTGAGCAGTTCTTC. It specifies CATSPPPMSGEQFF.

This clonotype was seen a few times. The CDR3 DNA is TGCGCCAGCAGCTTGGGAGACAGGGGCGGCGGTGGCTACACCTTC. Protein sequence: CASSLGDRGGGGYTF. The chain uses TRBV5-1 and TRBJ1-2, with 8 bases that match TRBD1. Unmatched junction bases numbered 8, after V lost 0 bases and J lost 7 bases. Looked up from germline, CDR1 is SGHRS and CDR2 is YFSETQ. CDR3 length: 15 amino acids.

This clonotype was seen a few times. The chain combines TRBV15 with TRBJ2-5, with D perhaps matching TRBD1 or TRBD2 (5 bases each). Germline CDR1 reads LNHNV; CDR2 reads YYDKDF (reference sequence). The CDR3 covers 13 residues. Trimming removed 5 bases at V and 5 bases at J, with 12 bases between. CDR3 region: CATSRGGAETQYF. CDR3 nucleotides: TGTGCCACCAGCCGGGGCGGTGCCGAGACCCAGTACTTC.

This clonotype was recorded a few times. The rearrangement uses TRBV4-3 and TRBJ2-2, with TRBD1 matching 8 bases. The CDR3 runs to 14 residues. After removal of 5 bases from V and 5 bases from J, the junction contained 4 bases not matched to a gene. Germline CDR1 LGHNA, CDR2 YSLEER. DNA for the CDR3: TGCGCCAGCAGCAATACAGGGGGAACCGGGGAGCTGTTTTTT. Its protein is CASSNTGGTGELFF.